The 27 T cell receptor beta chains in this list originate from one sample, sequenced in a study of T cell changes during pregnancy in multiple sclerosis. Generated by immunoSEQ multiplex PCR, the TCRdb table keeps only in-frame clones and is missing some. The data show 40,000 or so clones, more than 85% seen once. Source: CD8+ T cells from peripheral blood mononuclear cells, taken in the third trimester of pregnancy. Receptors were obtained from a female donor with multiple sclerosis, enrolled in a pregnancy study.

This clone was recorded only once. This rearrangement joins TRBV7-8 to TRBJ1-1, with D possibly matching TRBD1 (5 bases). V was cut by 4 bases and J by 3 bases, with 15 bases left in between. CDR1 is SGHVS and CDR2 is FQNEAQ in the germline V gene. CDR3 length: 15 amino acids. The DNA for the CDR3 is TGTGCCAGCAGCTACACAGGTGACGGGTACACTGAAGCTTTCTTT. This gives the protein CASSYTGDGYTEAFF.

The chain couples TRBV19 to TRBJ1-2; a weak D match, TRBD1 (5 bases). V lost 9 bases and J lost 8, with 19 bases in between. This CDR3 is built from 13 residues. Looked up from germline, CDR1 is LNHDA and CDR2 is SQIVND (reference sequence). The CDR3 is CASWSGASGGYTF. CDR3 coding DNA: TGTGCCAGCTGGAGCGGGGCCTCGGGGGGCTACACCTTC.

The chain recombines TRBV6-1 with TRBJ1-2, with a possible D match to TRBD1 (5 bases). CDR1 and CDR2 (germline): MNHNS, SASEGT. The CDR3 covers 15 residues. V was cut by 0 bases and J by 4 bases, with 12 bases left in between. The CDR3 DNA reads as TGTGCCAGCAGTGAAGCCGCGGGGGGAAGCTATGGCTACACCTTC. Translation: CASSEAAGGSYGYTF.

V is TRBV5-1 and J is TRBJ2-1; 9 bases align to TRBD2. V lost 0 bases to trimming and J lost 3 bases; unmatched junction nucleotides: 4. CDR3 length equals 16 residues. The V gene's germline CDR1 is SGHRS and CDR2 YFSETQ. The CDR3 sequence is CASSLALAGVYNEQFF. The CDR3 DNA follows: TGCGCCAGCAGCTTGGCCTTAGCGGGGGTCTACAATGAGCAGTTCTTC.

The chain joins TRBV11-2 to TRBJ2-7, with 7 bases aligning to TRBD1. Germline lookup yields CDR1 SGHAT and CDR2 FQNNGV. CDR3 length equals 12 residues. Trimming cost V 5 bases and J 8 bases; bases outside gene matches: 6. In DNA, the CDR3 is TGTGCCAGCAGCCGGGACAGCCCTCAGCAGTACTTC. This translates into CASSRDSPQQYF.

The chain has TRBV2 and TRBJ2-5; D remains ambiguous. Germline V lookup: CDR1 SNHLY, CDR2 FYNNEI. This CDR3 spans 13 amino acids. Trimming stripped 4 bases from V and 4 bases from J, with 10 bases between. The CDR3, as DNA: TGTGCCAGCAGTGTCACCCTACGAGAGACCCAGTACTTC. Its protein is CASSVTLRETQYF.

The chain couples TRBV28 to TRBJ2-7, with D uncertain. CDR3 length: 15 residues. V was pared by 7 bases and J by 3 bases, with 19 bases between. Germline CDR1 is MDHEN and CDR2 is SYDVKM. The CDR3 DNA sequence: TGTGCCAGCATCCCGGTGGGCCCAAAGAACTACGAGCAGTACTTC. This encodes CASIPVGPKNYEQYF.

This rearrangement joins TRBV5-1 to TRBJ1-2, with 9 bases that match TRBD1. The germline V gene encodes CDR1 SGHRS and CDR2 YFSETQ. The CDR3 consists of 17 residues. Trimming cost V 4 bases and J 2 bases; bases outside gene matches: 12. CDR3 nucleotides: TGCGCCAGCAGCCCAAGGAGACAGGGGGGGACGAACTATGGCTACACCTTC. The encoded protein is CASSPRRQGGTNYGYTF.

The chain combines TRBV5-6 with TRBJ2-7; no clear D gene. The CDR3 loop spans 13 amino acids. Trimming stripped 1 base from V and 3 bases from J, with 8 bases between. Germline V CDR1 and CDR2: SGHDT, YYEEEE. DNA of the CDR3: TGTGCCAGCAGCTTGCGCGGAGTCTACGAGCAGTACTTC. This translates into CASSLRGVYEQYF. Full variable domain (missing parts from reference TRBV5-6 and TRBJ2-7): DAGVTQSPTHLIKTRGQQVTLRCSPKSGHDTVSWYQQALGQGPQFIFQYYEEEERQRGNFPDRFSGHQFPNYSSELNVNALLLGDSALYLCASSLRGVYEQYFGPGTRLTVT.

The CDR3 DNA reads as TGTGCCAGCAGCTCCACAGGGGAGAACACCGGGGAGCTGTTTTTT. Amino acid sequence: CASSSTGENTGELFF. The chain combines TRBV7-9 with TRBJ2-2; 7 bases match TRBD1. After removal of 4 bases from V and 1 base from J, the junction contained 3 bases not matched to a gene. Germline V gene sequence: CDR1 SEHNR, CDR2 FQNEAQ (reference sequence). The CDR3 is 15 amino acids.

This clone showed up just once. This chain joins TRBV7-9 and TRBJ1-2, with D hard to call. Germline CDR1 SEHNR, CDR2 FQNEAQ (reference sequence). CDR3 length: 14 amino acids. Trimming pared 2 bases from V and 7 bases from J, leaving 14 bases between. CDR3 DNA: TGTGCCAGCAGCTTATTCAGGTTATCGGCTGGCTACACCTTC. Protein sequence: CASSLFRLSAGYTF.

The chain recombines TRBV5-8 with TRBJ1-2, with D uncertain. The V end was cut by 4 bases, the J end by 0 bases, with 13 bases between. CDR1 and CDR2 from the germline V gene are SGHTS and YDEGEE. This CDR3 region has 15 residues. In DNA, the CDR3 is TGTGCCAGCAGCGGAGAGTGGGTCCCTAACTATGGCTACACCTTC. It translates to CASSGEWVPNYGYTF.

This chain joins TRBV9 and TRBJ2-7; 13 bases are shared with TRBD2. CDR3 length: 16 residues. Per the germline V gene, CDR1 is SGDLS and CDR2 is YYNGEE. The V gene end was trimmed by 3 bases and the J gene end by 0 bases; junction bases not matched to a gene: 3. In nucleotides, the CDR3 is TGTGCCAGCAGCGGGGGACTAGCGGGGAACTCCTACGAGCAGTACTTC. Protein sequence: CASSGGLAGNSYEQYF.

This chain connects TRBV19 to TRBJ1-1, with D maybe TRBD1 (6 bases). The length of the CDR3 is 13 residues. Germline CDR1 and CDR2: LNHDA and SQIVND (reference sequence). V was shortened by 6 bases and J by 3 bases, with 11 bases between the two germline ends. In nucleotides, the CDR3 is TGTGCCAGTAGGCCCTCAGGGGACACTGAAGCTTTCTTT. This encodes CASRPSGDTEAFF.

This chain connects TRBV27 to TRBJ2-1; a weak D match, TRBD1 (6 bases). Germline-derived CDR1 and CDR2 are MNHEY and SMNVEV (reference sequence). This CDR3 contains 15 residues. V lost 6 bases and J lost 0, with 12 bases in between. The CDR3 DNA reads as TGTGCCAGCAGGGGAGAGGACAGCTCCTACAATGAGCAGTTCTTC. This encodes CASRGEDSSYNEQFF.

The chain joins TRBV27 to TRBJ2-2, with D unclear. The CDR3 sequence is 12 residues long. Trimming pared 6 bases from V and 1 base from J, leaving 3 bases between. CDR1 and CDR2 from the germline V gene are MNHEY and SMNVEV (reference sequence). The CDR3 DNA follows: TGTGCCAGCAGCTGGAACACCGGGGAGCTGTTTTTT. It translates to CASSWNTGELFF.

CDR3 region: CASSPSELASNEQFF. DNA of the CDR3: TGTGCCAGCAGCCCCTCTGAACTAGCGTCGAATGAGCAGTTCTTC. The rearrangement uses TRBV27 and TRBJ2-1; 7 positions match TRBD2. V was pared by 6 bases and J by 7 bases, with 12 bases of the junction left unmatched. CDR1 is MNHEY, CDR2 SMNVEV, per germline (reference sequence). This CDR3 has 15 residues.

The chain couples TRBV4-1 to TRBJ2-7, with D possibly matching TRBD2 (7 bases). Germline V lookup: CDR1 MGHRA, CDR2 YSYEKL. The CDR3 runs to 15 residues. V gave up 3 bases and J gave up 2 bases, with 14 bases separating them. The CDR3 loop reads CASSHIRGGAYEQYF. The CDR3 region has the DNA TGCGCCAGCAGCCATATCAGAGGGGGGGCCTACGAGCAGTACTTC.

The chain joins TRBV5-5 to TRBJ1-1; D perhaps matches TRBD1 (5 bases). V was shortened by 5 bases and J by 0 bases, with 11 bases between the two germline ends. In germline, CDR1 is SGHKS, CDR2 YYEKEE (reference sequence). The CDR3 totals 14 residues. CDR3 DNA sequence: TGTGCCAGCAGTCATCGACAGTTGAACACTGAAGCTTTCTTT. Amino acids: CASSHRQLNTEAFF.

This rearrangement joins TRBV5-4 to TRBJ1-4; D not resolved. Trimming shortened V by 3 bases and J by 4 bases, and 22 bases separated the two germline ends. This CDR3 region has 18 residues. Germline-derived CDR1 and CDR2 are SGHNT and YYREEE (reference sequence). The CDR3, as DNA: TGTGCCAGCAGCTACACTCCCATCTTCGACTCTGATAATGAAAAACTGTTTTTT. Translated, it gives CASSYTPIFDSDNEKLFF. Based on the CDR3 plus reference TRBV5-4 and TRBJ1-4, the full variable domain is ETGVTQSPTHLIKTRGQQVTLRCSSQSGHNTVSWYQQALGQGPQFIFQYYREEENGRGNFPPRFSGLQFPNYSSELNVNALELDDSALYLCASSYTPIFDSDNEKLFFGSGTQLSVL.

This rearrangement joins TRBV13 to TRBJ2-7; D is ambiguous. The CDR3 is 14 residues long. Germline CDR1 reads PRHDT; CDR2 reads FYEKMQ (reference sequence). V lost 2 bases, J lost 0 bases, and 8 bases lay in between. CDR3 amino acids: CASSLLTDSYEQYF. The CDR3 DNA is TGTGCCAGCAGCTTATTAACAGACTCCTACGAGCAGTACTTC.

The chain combines TRBV5-6 with TRBJ2-3; TRBD1 agrees at 7 bases. V dropped 0 bases and J dropped 2; count of bases not matched to a gene: 6. Germline lookup yields CDR1 SGHDT and CDR2 YYEEEE. The CDR3 covers 16 residues. The CDR3: CASSLEGGPITDTQYF. The CDR3 nucleotides read TGTGCCAGCAGCTTGGAAGGGGGCCCCATCACAGATACGCAGTATTTT.

The chain carries TRBV27 and TRBJ2-5; 7 nucleotides align to TRBD1. Trimming took 4 bases from V and 5 from J; bases not matched to a gene: 10. Germline V lookup: CDR1 MNHEY, CDR2 SMNVEV (reference sequence). This CDR3 spans 15 amino acids. DNA of the CDR3: TGTGCCAGCAGTTCCCGGACAGGCCAGATGGAGACCCAGTACTTC. Translated: CASSSRTGQMETQYF.

The chain links TRBV5-6 to TRBJ2-2; D is unresolved. Deletions cut 5 bases from V and 4 bases from J, with 6 bases between. The germline V gene has CDR1 SGHDT and CDR2 YYEEEE. This CDR3 is 12 amino acids long. In nucleotides, the CDR3 is TGTGCCAGCAGTATTTCCACCGGGGAGCTGTTTTTT. Translation: CASSISTGELFF.

The chain links TRBV7-9 to TRBJ1-2, with D unclear. The V gene's germline CDR1 is SEHNR and CDR2 FQNEAQ (reference sequence). Trimming pared 1 base from V and 5 bases from J, leaving 11 bases between. CDR3 length: 14 amino acids. In nucleotides, the CDR3 is TGTGCCAGCAGCTTAGAGTCAGGCGTATATGGCTACACCTTC. This gives the protein CASSLESGVYGYTF. Based on the CDR3 plus reference TRBV7-9 and TRBJ1-2, the full variable domain is DTGVSQNPRHKITKRGQNVTFRCDPISEHNRLYWYRQTLGQGPEFLTYFQNEAQLEKSRLLSDRFSAERPKGSFSTLEIQRTEQGDSAMYLCASSLESGVYGYTFGSGTRLTVV.

Only one count was recorded for this clone. The chain recombines TRBV19 with TRBJ2-5; 11 nucleotides align to TRBD2. The V segment lost 9 bases and the J segment 2 bases; nucleotides outside the gene matches: 5. CDR1 and CDR2 (germline): LNHDA, SQIVND (reference sequence). This CDR3 comprises 14 residues. The CDR3 region is CASQGLADQETQYF. The CDR3 DNA is TGTGCCAGCCAGGGACTAGCGGATCAAGAGACCCAGTACTTC.

The DNA of the CDR3 is TGTGCCAGCAGTGAGGAGGATGAAAAACTGTTTTTT. Protein: CASSEEDEKLFF. The gene calls are TRBV2 and TRBJ1-4, with unresolved D. Trimming pared 3 bases from V and 6 bases from J, leaving 5 bases between. The CDR3 consists of 12 residues. Per germline, CDR1 SNHLY and CDR2 FYNNEI.